These 11 T cell receptor beta chains share one sample of origin, sequenced in a study of shared clonotypes between healthy human individuals. The table came from immunoSEQ multiplex PCR; TCRdb's copy has only in-frame clones and leaves some out. The sample consists of some 550,000 clones, more than 95% of them appearing once. Input material: naive CD4+ T cells sorted from blood. Described subset: CD45RA+ positively selected. These receptors were obtained from a woman aged 25 to 39 in good health.

The chain links TRBV28 to TRBJ2-2, with 14 nucleotides matching TRBD2. CDR1 and CDR2 (germline): MDHEN, SYDVKM. The V gene end was trimmed by 5 bases and the J gene end by 2 bases; junction bases not matched to a gene: 13. The CDR3 is 20 amino acids. The CDR3 nucleotides read TGTGCCAGCAGTCTCCGACAGGGGGGACTAGCGGGAGTAAACACCGGGGAGCTGTTTTTT. Translation: CASSLRQGGLAGVNTGELFF. The full variable domain, rest sourced from reference TRBV28 and TRBJ2-2, is DVKVTQSSRYLVKRTGEKVFLECVQDMDHENMFWYRQDPGLGLRLIYFSYDVKMKEKGDIPEGYSVSREKKERFSLILESASTNQTSMYLCASSLRQGGLAGVNTGELFFGEGSRLTVL.

V is TRBV10-2 and J is TRBJ1-2; no firm D call. Germline loops: CDR1 WSHSY, CDR2 SAAADI. The CDR3 consists of 15 residues. V was pared by 2 bases and J by 4 bases, with 14 bases between. The CDR3 DNA reads TGCGCCAGCAGTGAGGACCTCCGGGTCGGCTATGGCTACACCTTC. It specifies CASSEDLRVGYGYTF.

The chain couples TRBV2 to TRBJ2-7, with TRBD1 matching over 9 bases. Per the germline V gene, CDR1 is SNHLY and CDR2 is FYNNEI. This CDR3 spans 14 amino acids. V gave up 4 bases and J gave up 3 bases; unmatched junction bases: 4. CDR3 loop: CASSGDRAGYEQYF. CDR3 sequence (DNA): TGTGCCAGCAGTGGGGACAGGGCCGGCTACGAGCAGTACTTC.

The chain links TRBV5-4 to TRBJ2-7, with D unclear. Trimming left V 1 base short and J 5 bases short, with 10 bases between. CDR3 length: 13 residues. Germline assignment: CDR1 SGHNT and CDR2 YYREEE (reference sequence). The CDR3 sequence is CASSLKGVNEQYF. CDR3 DNA: TGTGCCAGCAGCTTGAAAGGAGTCAACGAGCAGTACTTC.

The chain links TRBV6-5 to TRBJ2-7; no reliable D call. Germline CDR1 and CDR2: MNHEY and SVGAGI. The CDR3 is made up of 14 amino acids. Deletions cut 2 bases from V and 7 bases from J, with 15 bases between. The DNA for the CDR3 is TGTGCCAGCAGTTACCTAGGCCTAGAAGATGAGCAGTACTTC. Amino acid sequence: CASSYLGLEDEQYF.

Here the CDR3 DNA reads TGTGCCAGCAGCCGAAAAAACAGGGGCTATGGCTACACCTTC. Protein product: CASSRKNRGYGYTF. The rearrangement links TRBV27 to TRBJ1-2; TRBD1 aligns across 7 bases. Germline loops: CDR1 MNHEY, CDR2 SMNVEV (reference sequence). V was clipped by 6 bases and J by 4 bases; unmatched bases: 8. The CDR3 length is 14 residues.

The rearrangement uses TRBV7-9 and TRBJ2-1; D unresolved. CDR1 is SEHNR and CDR2 is FQNEAQ in the germline V gene (reference sequence). CDR3 length: 11 residues. The V gene lost 5 bases and the J gene lost 10 bases, with 9 bases spanning the gap. CDR3 sequence: CASSSYIEQFF. Here the CDR3 DNA reads TGTGCCAGCAGCAGTTACATCGAGCAGTTCTTC. Together with reference TRBV7-9 and TRBJ2-1, the CDR3 gives the full variable domain: DTGVSQNPRHKITKRGQNVTFRCDPISEHNRLYWYRQTLGQGPEFLTYFQNEAQLEKSRLLSDRFSAERPKGSFSTLEIQRTEQGDSAMYLCASSSYIEQFFGPGTRLTVL.

This chain links TRBV19 with TRBJ2-2; unclear D gene. Germline values: CDR1 LNHDA, CDR2 SQIVND (reference sequence). There are 15 residues in the CDR3. Between the trimmed V and J ends, which lost 3 bases and 4 bases, there was a span of 12 bases. The CDR3 sequence is CASSISQPGTGELFF. The CDR3 nucleotides are TGTGCCAGTAGTATCAGCCAACCGGGCACCGGGGAGCTGTTTTTT.

The CDR3 sequence: CASSLEWGSYEQYF. The CDR3 nucleotides are TGCGCCAGCAGCTTGGAGTGGGGCTCCTACGAGCAGTACTTC. The V call is TRBV5-1, the J call TRBJ2-7; D unclear. The CDR3 is made up of 14 amino acids. Trimming cost V 0 bases and J 0 bases, with 7 bases left between them. Germline CDR1 is SGHRS and CDR2 is YFSETQ.

The chain recombines TRBV11-3 with TRBJ2-7; TRBD1 matches 11 bases. Germline V gives CDR1 SGHNT, CDR2 YENEEA. The ends lost 5 bases at V and 6 bases at J; junction bases unmatched: 6. The CDR3 has 14 amino acids. CDR3 sequence: CASSPRTGGGEQYF. CDR3 sequence (DNA): TGTGCCAGCAGCCCCAGGACAGGGGGCGGCGAGCAGTACTTC.

J is TRBJ2-7 and V is TRBV28, with 9 positions matching TRBD2. J gave up 1 base and V 5 bases, and 6 bases lay outside the gene matches. Germline CDR1 is MDHEN and CDR2 is SYDVKM. This CDR3 is built from 15 residues. The CDR3 DNA sequence: TGTGCCAGCAGTCCACTCCTAGCGGGGTCCTACGAGCAGTACTTC. This sequence encodes CASSPLLAGSYEQYF. Using reference TRBV28 and TRBJ2-7 for the parts outside the CDR3, the full variable domain is DVKVTQSSRYLVKRTGEKVFLECVQDMDHENMFWYRQDPGLGLRLIYFSYDVKMKEKGDIPEGYSVSREKKERFSLILESASTNQTSMYLCASSPLLAGSYEQYFGPGTRLTVT.